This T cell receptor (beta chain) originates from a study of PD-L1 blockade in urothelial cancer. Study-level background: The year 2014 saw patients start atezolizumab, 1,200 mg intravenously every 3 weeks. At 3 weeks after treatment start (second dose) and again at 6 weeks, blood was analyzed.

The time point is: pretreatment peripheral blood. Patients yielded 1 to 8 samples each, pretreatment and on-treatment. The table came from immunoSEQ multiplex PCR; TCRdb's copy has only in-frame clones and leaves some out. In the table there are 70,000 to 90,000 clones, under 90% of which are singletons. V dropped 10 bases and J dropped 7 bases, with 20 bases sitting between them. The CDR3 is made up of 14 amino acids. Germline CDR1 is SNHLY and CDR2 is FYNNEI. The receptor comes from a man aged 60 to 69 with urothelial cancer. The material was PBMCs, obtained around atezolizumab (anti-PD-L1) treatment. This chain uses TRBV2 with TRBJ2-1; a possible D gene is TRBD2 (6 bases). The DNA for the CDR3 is TGTGCCACCTTCCCGCAGGGACTTATGAATGAGCAGTTCTTC. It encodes CATFPQGLMNEQFF.